Following are 8 T cell receptor beta chains from one sample sequenced in a study of shared clonotypes between healthy human individuals. Naive CD8 cells were CD45RO-negative, positively selected for CCR7, excluding terminally differentiated effector memory CD45RA+ cells. Sequenced by immunoSEQ multiplex PCR; TCRdb stores in-frame clones only, minus some. The sample contains around 2.1 million clones, just over 90% of which appear only once. Sequencing was done on a sample of naive CD8+ T cells from PBMCs. The source of these receptors is a man younger than 35 in good health. Some clones in this sample may be carry-over from other donors' samples.

The chain recombines TRBV5-4 with TRBJ2-7, with TRBD1 identical over 11 bases. From germline, CDR1 is SGHNT and CDR2 YYREEE (reference sequence). The CDR3 covers 15 residues. V lost 3 bases and J lost 5; bases outside the gene matches: 7. CDR3 bases: TGTGCCAGCAGCTCACGGGACAGGGGGAGAGACGAGCAGTACTTC. Translating gives CASSSRDRGRDEQYF. Full variable domain (missing parts from reference TRBV5-4 and TRBJ2-7): ETGVTQSPTHLIKTRGQQVTLRCSSQSGHNTVSWYQQALGQGPQFIFQYYREEENGRGNFPPRFSGLQFPNYSSELNVNALELDDSALYLCASSSRDRGRDEQYFGPGTRLTVT.

The chain is built from TRBV5-1 and TRBJ2-5; D is perhaps TRBD1 (6 bases). The CDR3 totals 16 residues. CDR1 SGHRS and CDR2 YFSETQ come from the germline V gene. Deletions cut 5 bases from V and 5 bases from J, with 22 bases between. The CDR3, as DNA: TGCGCCAGCAGGGACTTAAACAGGGTTTTAACGGAGACCCAGTACTTC. Translated, it gives CASRDLNRVLTETQYF.

For the CDR3, the DNA is TGCAGCGTGGCCGGCGGGAGCGGGAGGGCCGGGGAGACCCAGTACTTC. This gives the protein CSVAGGSGRAGETQYF. This chain connects TRBV29-1 to TRBJ2-5; 10 bases fit TRBD2. The CDR3 has 16 residues. Per germline, CDR1 SQVTM and CDR2 ANQGSEA. Unmatched junction bases numbered 15, after V lost 6 bases and J lost 5 bases.

This chain links TRBV27 with TRBJ1-1; tentatively, D is TRBD1 (5 bases). V was trimmed by 5 bases and J by 7 bases, leaving 20 bases between them. The CDR3 has 15 amino acids. The germline V gene encodes CDR1 MNHEY and CDR2 SMNVEV (reference sequence). CDR3 amino acids: CASSTIEGSEGEAFF. DNA of the CDR3: TGTGCCAGCAGTACGATAGAGGGGAGTGAGGGTGAAGCTTTCTTT.

The V gene is TRBV7-2, the J gene TRBJ2-7; 7 bases agree with TRBD2. Germline values: CDR1 SGHTA, CDR2 FQGNSA. V shed 1 base, J shed 0 bases, and the junction held 6 bases outside the gene matches. This CDR3 spans 16 amino acids. The CDR3 DNA is TGTGCCAGCAGCTTAGAGGGCGGGAGAGGCTCCTACGAGCAGTACTTC. Encoded protein: CASSLEGGRGSYEQYF. The variable domain in full, with the rest retrieved from reference TRBV7-2 and TRBJ2-7, is GAGVSQSPSNKVTEKGKDVELRCDPISGHTALYWYRQSLGQGLEFLIYFQGNSAPDKSGLPSDRFSAERTGGSVSTLTIQRTQQEDSAVYLCASSLEGGRGSYEQYFGPGTRLTVT.

The chain links TRBV4-1 to TRBJ1-1; 10 nucleotides line up with TRBD1. CDR3 length equals 18 residues. The junction had 12 bases not matched to a gene; V was cut back by 2 bases and J by 3 bases. Per germline, CDR1 MGHRA and CDR2 YSYEKL. In nucleotides, the CDR3 is TGCGCCAGCAGCCAACACCGCTACGGGACAGGGGAGTACACTGAAGCTTTCTTT. Protein sequence: CASSQHRYGTGEYTEAFF.

V gene TRBV27 combines with J gene TRBJ2-1, with TRBD2 matching 10 bases. Germline V gene lookup returns CDR1 MNHEY and CDR2 SMNVEV (reference sequence). The CDR3 contains 14 residues. The ends lost 5 bases at V and 8 bases at J; junction bases unmatched: 6. The CDR3 DNA is TGTGCCAGCAGTGGACTAGCGGCCGCGGATGAGCAGTTCTTC. Amino acid sequence: CASSGLAAADEQFF.

The J gene is TRBJ1-1, the V gene TRBV7-2; the match to TRBD1 covers 9 bases. This CDR3 is built from 15 residues. Germline V gene sequence: CDR1 SGHTA, CDR2 FQGNSA. The V and J ends lost 5 bases and 0 bases, in that order; junction bases with no gene match: 4. For the CDR3, the DNA is TGTGCCAGCAGCCTGAGACAGGGGGTGAACACTGAAGCTTTCTTT. Amino acid sequence: CASSLRQGVNTEAFF.